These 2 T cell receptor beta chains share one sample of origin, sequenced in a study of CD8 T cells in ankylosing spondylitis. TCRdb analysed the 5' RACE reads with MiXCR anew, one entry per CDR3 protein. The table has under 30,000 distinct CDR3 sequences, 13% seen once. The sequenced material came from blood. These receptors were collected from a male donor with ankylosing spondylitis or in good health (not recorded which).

The CDR3 sequence: CSASDGGSSYNEQFF. CDR3 nucleotide sequence: TGCAGTGCTAGTGACGGGGGGAGCTCCTACAATGAGCAGTTCTTC. The chain combines TRBV20-1 with TRBJ2-1, with 7 bases that match TRBD2. V was pared by 3 bases and J by 0 bases, with 5 bases of the junction left unmatched. Germline CDR1 reads DFQATT; CDR2 reads SNEGSKA (reference sequence). The CDR3 extends over 15 amino acids.

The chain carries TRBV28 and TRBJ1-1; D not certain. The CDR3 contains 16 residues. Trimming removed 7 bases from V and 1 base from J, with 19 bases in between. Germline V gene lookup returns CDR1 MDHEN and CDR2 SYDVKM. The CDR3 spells CASTGIGRLGNTEAFF. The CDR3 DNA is TGTGCCAGCACTGGCATCGGTCGTCTTGGGAACACTGAAGCTTTCTTT.